This is a list of T cell receptor beta chains from one sample in a study of lung T cells in sarcoidosis with Löfgren's syndrome. Each CDR3 protein is one row after TCRdb ran MiXCR on the reads. The table lists 60,000 to 70,000 distinct CDR3 sequences, around 20% of them singletons, with approximately 2.2% in the top ten. Sequences were obtained from CD4+ T cells from PBMCs. The receptors were gathered from a human donor with sarcoidosis (Löfgren's syndrome or another form), or a control subject (not recorded which). Each CDR3 is given with its conserved first and last residue.

v_gene	j_gene	CDR3aa
TRBV6-6	TRBJ2-5	CASSYRLAGAPYQETQYF
TRBV25-1	TRBJ1-4	CASSAEGALKKLFF
TRBV6-1	TRBJ1-1	CASSERSVTISLNTEAFF
TRBV11-3	TRBJ2-5	CASSLGSAQETQYF
TRBV29-1	TRBJ1-5	CSVGENNQPQHF
TRBV20-1	TRBJ2-7	CSAPRQSYEQYF
TRBV28	TRBJ1-6	CASSPTDRGNSPLHF
TRBV27	TRBJ2-3	CASRHPSTDTQYF
TRBV12-3/TRBV12-4	TRBJ1-1	CASTTDYTEAFF
TRBV28	TRBJ2-7	CASRLWGETYEQYF
TRBV29-1	TRBJ1-5	CSVVGGSNQPQHF
TRBV28	TRBJ1-1	CASTPPRAKMRTEAFF
TRBV4-2	TRBJ1-1	CASSQDGGGGNTEAFF
TRBV6-1	TRBJ2-5	CASTSLQPQETQYF
TRBV2	TRBJ1-3	CASRGTGPGNTIYF
TRBV20-1	TRBJ2-2	CSARYGGNTGELFF
TRBV10-3	TRBJ1-2	CAIYSGTVYGYTF
TRBV6-1	TRBJ1-3	CASSRGETGNTIYF
TRBV4-3	TRBJ2-7	CASSPGTGPSGYEQYF
TRBV6-1	TRBJ1-1	CASSGRGTNTEAFF
TRBV12-3/TRBV12-4	TRBJ2-3	CASSAQDVRDTQYF
TRBV6-1	TRBJ2-7	CACRDRGWEQYF
TRBV10-3	TRBJ2-1	CAISEPNGNEQFF
TRBV6-1	TRBJ1-1	CASKQRGNMNTEAFF
TRBV27	TRBJ2-3	CASSGRETDTQYF
TRBV12-3/TRBV12-4	TRBJ2-5	CASRAAGSSQETQYF
TRBV10-3	TRBJ2-1	CAISDWDKYNEQFF